The text below deals with one T cell receptor beta chain. TCRdb keeps only in-frame clones here, not all; method: immunoSEQ multiplex PCR. The data contain around 68,000 clones, 75% to 90% of them singletons. These data belong to a study of control samples from healthy donors and cancer patients. Specimen: PBMCs. The source of this sequence is a woman between 45 and 65 years old with lung cancer.

As DNA, the CDR3 is TGTGCCAGCAAGGATTCGGGGCGGTCGAACACCGGGGAGCTGTTTTTT. Translation gives CASKDSGRSNTGELFF. This sequence joins TRBV7-6 and TRBJ2-2; TRBD1 or TRBD2 may be the D gene (5 bases each). CDR3 length equals 16 residues. Trimming pared 7 bases from V and 0 bases from J, leaving 15 bases between. Germline CDR1 is SGHVS and CDR2 is FNYEAQ. Together with reference TRBV7-6 and TRBJ2-2, the CDR3 gives the full variable domain: GAGVSQSPRYKVTKRGQDVALRCDPISGHVSLYWYRQALGQGPEFLTYFNYEAQQDKSGLPNDRFSAERPEGSISTLTIQRTEQRDSAMYRCASKDSGRSNTGELFFGEGSRLTVL.